This TCR beta chain was profiled in a study of shared clonotypes between healthy human individuals. Study outcomes and limitations: Among donors, clonotype sharing was expected to be affected by sequencing depth. Among a few donors, roughly 5% of naive CD4 clonotypes were found in common. Some clonotypes were shared by all four sorted-subset donors, while others were not shared. The non-shared ones had lower generation probabilities than the shared ones.

Clones were read by immunoSEQ multiplex PCR, and TCRdb kept only the in-frame ones, dropping some. Here the sample spans 2 million to 2.5 million clones, 93% being singletons. Points on this clone: As yet, its antigen is unknown.

Selected positively for CCR7 and CD45RO-negative, naive CD8 cells excluded terminally differentiated effector memory CD45RA+ cells. The sequence came from a man younger than 30 in good health. Some clones in this sample may be carry-over from other donors' samples. The specimen sequenced was naive CD8+ T cells from PBMCs.

This chain's CDR3 is CASSPPRGVRVHYNEQFF. The DNA of the CDR3 is TGTGCCAGCAGTCCACCCCGGGGGGTCAGGGTCCACTACAATGAGCAGTTCTTC. The chain employs TRBV28 and TRBJ2-1; 7 positions agree with TRBD2. CDR3 size: 18 residues. V was clipped by 5 bases and J by 3 bases; unmatched bases: 16. Germline assignment: CDR1 MDHEN and CDR2 SYDVKM. The entire variable domain, with the rest obtained from reference TRBV28 and TRBJ2-1, is as follows: DVKVTQSSRYLVKRTGEKVFLECVQDMDHENMFWYRQDPGLGLRLIYFSYDVKMKEKGDIPEGYSVSREKKERFSLILESASTNQTSMYLCASSPPRGVRVHYNEQFFGPGTRLTVL.